A selection of T cell receptor beta chains follows, all from one sample in a study of PD-L1 blockade in urothelial cancer. Profiled with immunoSEQ multiplex PCR; TCRdb holds only in-frame clones, not every one. This sample has 40,000 or so clones; roughly 82% occur once, and the top ten carry under 8%. The specimen was PBMCs, collected around atezolizumab (anti-PD-L1) treatment. These receptor sequences come from a man aged 55 to 70 with urothelial cancer. Both conserved end residues are part of each CDR3.

v_gene	j_gene	CDR3aa
TRBV6-6	TRBJ2-3	CASSYSSGGRTDTQYF
TRBV20-1	TRBJ2-5	CSARGRGTQYF
TRBV9	TRBJ2-7	CASSARDRLGEQYF
TRBV30	TRBJ2-7	CAWSWQRGLEEQYF
TRBV6-4	TRBJ1-2	CASSDPRKAHGYTF
TRBV6-1	TRBJ1-1	CASAGVANTEAFF
TRBV15	TRBJ1-6	CATSRDRGMSNSPLHF
TRBV7-6	TRBJ2-3	CASSLLAGPITDTQYF
TRBV29-1	TRBJ1-2	CSVERGRFGGYTF
TRBV6-1	TRBJ1-5	CASSGTNSNQPQHF
TRBV11-2	TRBJ2-7	CASSRRGTAYEQYF
TRBV2	TRBJ2-1	CASSDSGLRNEQFF
TRBV28	TRBJ2-7	CASRGDLEGYEQYF
TRBV27	TRBJ2-1	CASSARDSTYNEQFF
TRBV5-1	TRBJ2-7	CASSLKAGAFSYEQYF
TRBV4-1	TRBJ2-1	CASSQVDVLSYNEQFF
TRBV5-4	TRBJ1-6	CASSSGQNNSPLHF
TRBV18	TRBJ2-5	CASSPRTGDTQETQYF
TRBV5-1	TRBJ1-1	CASSGGRGETEAFF
TRBV7-3	TRBJ2-7	CASSLNPRDEQYF
TRBV4-1	TRBJ1-1	CASSPFDGVRDTEAFF
TRBV29-1	TRBJ2-1	CSVGTWEGISYNEQFF
TRBV21-1	TRBJ2-7	CASSTGVEQYF
TRBV6-1	TRBJ2-4	CASASQGNIQYF
TRBV21-1	TRBJ2-7	CASSKAGTGAYEQYF
TRBV19	TRBJ2-1	CASSISGHEQFF
TRBV28	TRBJ2-1	CASSSPVTDYNEQFF
TRBV6-5	TRBJ1-2	CASRSDGTTNYGYTF
TRBV6-5	TRBJ2-1	CASSPGTRNNEQFF
TRBV5-4	TRBJ2-5	CASSVRLRETQYF
TRBV19	TRBJ2-1	CASSIDGPGHPVF
TRBV4-1	TRBJ1-4	CASSQEPAGGANEKLFF
TRBV18	TRBJ1-2	CASSLDRDRAYGYTF
TRBV4-1	TRBJ1-6	CASSQESGYNSPLHF
TRBV19	TRBJ1-5	CASTWGQGPDQPQHF
TRBV30	TRBJ1-3	CACLSAGNTIYF
TRBV2	TRBJ2-7	CASRITSGLPYEQYF
TRBV5-5	TRBJ2-7	CASSLELRTGAYEQYF
TRBV28	TRBJ2-7	CASSFDRGAYEQYF
TRBV10-2	TRBJ2-1	CASSGRGRGSNEQFF
TRBV9	TRBJ2-5	CASDREGGQETQYF
TRBV14	TRBJ1-2	CASSQDRSNYGYTF
TRBV18	TRBJ2-7	CASSPRASGSNEQYF
TRBV30	TRBJ1-1	CAWTLVGASTEAFF
TRBV21-1	TRBJ1-3	CASSKKVGGQGAFGNTIYF
TRBV7-9	TRBJ2-6	CASSPDRAISGANVLTF
TRBV27	TRBJ1-2	CASSTRQGNYGYTF
TRBV28	TRBJ2-7	CASSRDRYEQYF
TRBV19	TRBJ2-5	CASSGDSEETQYF